This TCR beta chain derives from a study of CD4+ T cells in melanoma. Produced via immunoSEQ multiplex PCR; TCRdb's table is partial and in-frame only. The sample lists 120,000 to 150,000 clones; approximately 91% were seen once. Germline V CDR1 and CDR2: MNHEY, SVGAGI. V was trimmed by 2 bases and J by 7 bases, leaving 12 bases between them. The CDR3 is made up of 15 amino acids. The sequence was collected from a human donor with melanoma. This chain joins TRBV6-5 and TRBJ1-6; possibly TRBD1 for D (5 bases). CDR3 DNA: TGTGCCAGCAGTTACAGAGACAGACTAAATTCACCCCTCCACTTT. It encodes CASSYRDRLNSPLHF.